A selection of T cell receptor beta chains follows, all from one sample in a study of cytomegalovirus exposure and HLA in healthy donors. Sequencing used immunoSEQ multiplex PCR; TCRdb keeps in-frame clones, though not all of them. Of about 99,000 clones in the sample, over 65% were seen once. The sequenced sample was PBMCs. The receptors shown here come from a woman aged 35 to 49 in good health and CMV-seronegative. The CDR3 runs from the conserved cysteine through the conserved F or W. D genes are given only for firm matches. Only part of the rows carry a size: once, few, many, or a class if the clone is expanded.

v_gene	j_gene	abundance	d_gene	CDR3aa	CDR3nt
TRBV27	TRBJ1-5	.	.	CASSRTSYSNQPQHF	TGTGCCAGCAGCCGCACATCATATAGCAATCAGCCCCAGCATTTT
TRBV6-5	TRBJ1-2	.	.	CASRPQDNYGYTF	TGTGCCAGCAGGCCCCAGGATAACTATGGCTACACCTTC
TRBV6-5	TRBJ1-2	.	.	CASRNYNYGYTF	TGTGCCAGCAGAAATTATAACTATGGCTACACCTTC
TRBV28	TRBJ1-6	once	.	CASTTYLSRNSPLHF	TGTGCCAGCACTACGTATTTATCGAGGAATTCACCCCTCCACTTT
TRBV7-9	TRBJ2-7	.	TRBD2	CASSFSTSGNSYEQYF	TGTGCCAGCAGCTTCTCGACTAGCGGGAACTCCTACGAGCAGTACTTC
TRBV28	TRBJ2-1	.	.	CASRGSRQVNEQFF	TGTGCCAGCAGGGGAAGCAGACAGGTCAATGAGCAGTTCTTC
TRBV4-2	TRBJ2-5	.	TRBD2	CASSQTLAGGQETQYF	TGTGCCAGCAGCCAAACACTAGCGGGAGGGCAAGAGACCCAGTACTTC
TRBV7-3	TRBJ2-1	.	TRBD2	CASSFPGLAGHNEQFF	TGTGCCAGCAGCTTCCCGGGACTAGCGGGTCACAATGAGCAGTTCTTC
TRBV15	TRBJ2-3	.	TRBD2	CATSHWGLSQEDTQYF	TGTGCCACCAGCCACTGGGGACTAAGCCAAGAAGATACGCAGTATTTT
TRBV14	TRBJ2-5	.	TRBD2	CASSQVAGREQYF	TGTGCCAGCAGCCAAGTAGCGGGAAGGGAGCAGTACTTC
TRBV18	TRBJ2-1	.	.	CASSPWVGGSSSYNEQFF	TGTGCCAGCTCACCATGGGTCGGCGGCTCGAGCTCCTACAATGAGCAGTTCTTC
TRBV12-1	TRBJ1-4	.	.	CASSATVRRFF	TGTGCCAGCAGCGCTACAGTGCGTCGGTTTTTT
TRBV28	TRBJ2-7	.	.	CASTRGYEQYF	TGTGCCAGCACACGGGGTTACGAGCAGTACTTC
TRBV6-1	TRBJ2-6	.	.	CASSELSSGANVLTF	TGTGCCAGCAGTGAGTTGAGTTCTGGGGCCAACGTCCTGACTTTC
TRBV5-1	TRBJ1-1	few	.	CASSLSRNTEAFF	TGCGCCAGCAGCTTGTCCCGGAACACTGAAGCTTTCTTT
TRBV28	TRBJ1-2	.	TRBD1	CASNLPGQGGKDYGYTF	TGTGCCAGCAATCTACCGGGACAGGGGGGAAAAGACTATGGCTACACCTTC
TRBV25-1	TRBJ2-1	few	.	CASSDAGTQSSYNEQFF	TGTGCCAGCAGTGACGCCGGGACTCAAAGCTCCTACAATGAGCAGTTCTTC
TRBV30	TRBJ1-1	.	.	CAWSVVENTEAFF	TGTGCCTGGAGTGTAGTAGAGAACACTGAAGCTTTCTTT
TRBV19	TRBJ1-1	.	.	CASSPLSGQFGAFF	TGTGCCAGTAGTCCCCTCTCGGGTCAGTTTGGAGCTTTCTTT
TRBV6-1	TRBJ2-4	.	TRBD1	CASRDRGSNIQYF	TGTGCCAGCAGGGACAGGGGGTCAAACATTCAGTACTTC